The rows below give T cell receptor beta chains drawn from one sample of a study of vaccination and CD4 T cells after COVID-19. TCRdb called the PCR reads again in MiXCR, with one record for every CDR3 protein. The table shows about 20,000 distinct CDR3 sequences, with around 78% occurring only once. No cognate antigen is known for these TCRs. The sample in question was CD4+ T cells from blood, cultured in vitro, obtained after SARS-CoV-2 vaccination. Receptor source: a human donor who received a COVID-19 vaccine. Both conserved end residues are part of each CDR3. D genes are given only for firm matches. A row's size may be missing; if present it is once, few, many or a size class.

cdr3_nt cdr3_aa j_call v_call clone_size d_call
TGTGCCAGCAGTTTTTCAGCCGATCAGCCCCAGCATTTT CASSFSADQPQHF TRBJ1-5 TRBV12-3/TRBV12-4 . .
TGTGCCAGCAACCTATGGGGGGGGGCGAACACTGAAGCTTTCTTT CASNLWGGANTEAFF TRBJ1-1 TRBV6-1 . .
TGTGCCAGCTCACCCGCCAGCATGAACACTGAAGCTTTCTTT CASSPASMNTEAFF TRBJ1-1 TRBV18 . .
TGTGCCAGCAGCGCGACAGGGGCGGCTGGCTACACCTTC CASSATGAAGYTF TRBJ1-2 TRBV7-2 . TRBD1
TGTGCCAGCAGCCCTACAGTCACCGGGGAGCTGTTTTTT CASSPTVTGELFF TRBJ2-2 TRBV9 . .
TGTGCCAGCAGTTTTCGGGGGACGGATAGCAATCAGCCCCAGCATTTT CASSFRGTDSNQPQHF TRBJ1-5 TRBV27 . .
TGTGCCAGCAGTTTATTCCCCCCCGGGTCCTACGAGCAGTACTTC CASSLFPPGSYEQYF TRBJ2-7 TRBV27 . .
TGCGCCAGCAGATCTCGGGGGGGCCCCCTCAATGAGCAGTTCTTC CASRSRGGPLNEQFF TRBJ2-1 TRBV5-1 . TRBD2
TGCAGTGCTCAAACGTCGCTGGGCCGGGAGGTCGCAGATACGCAGTATTTT CSAQTSLGREVADTQYF TRBJ2-3 TRBV20-1 once TRBD2
TGTGCCAGCAGTGATACGGGGGGGGCGACAGAGACCCAGTACTTC CASSDTGGATETQYF TRBJ2-5 TRBV6-1 . TRBD2
TGCGCCAGCAGCCAAGGCGTCGGTCGCTCTGGAAACACCATATATTTT CASSQGVGRSGNTIYF TRBJ1-3 TRBV4-1 . .
TGCAGTGTCCCAGGGCACTATGGCTACACCTTC CSVPGHYGYTF TRBJ1-2 TRBV20-1 few .
TGCAGTGCTAGTAAGGGGGCGGCCGACGGAGCTTTCTTT CSASKGAADGAFF TRBJ1-1 TRBV20-1 . TRBD1
TGCAGTGCTCGACAGGGGGGCGATGAGCAGTTCTTC CSARQGGDEQFF TRBJ2-1 TRBV20-1 . TRBD1
TGTGCCTGGAAGCAGGTTAATGAAAAACTGTTTTTT CAWKQVNEKLFF TRBJ1-4 TRBV30 . .
TGTGCCAGCAGCCCGGCGGGGGCCTACAATGAGCAGTTCTTC CASSPAGAYNEQFF TRBJ2-1 TRBV7-7 . TRBD2
TGTGCCAGCAGCTTAACTCGGACTAGCGGGGGAAGGGGGCAGTATTTT CASSLTRTSGGRGQYF TRBJ2-3 TRBV7-3 few TRBD2
TGTGCCAGCAGCCCTAACAACGGGGGCAATCAGCCCCAGCATTTT CASSPNNGGNQPQHF TRBJ1-5 TRBV11-2 . .
TGTGCCAGCAGGGGGGGGACGGGGGCTTACAATGAGCAGTTCTTC CASRGGTGAYNEQFF TRBJ2-1 TRBV12-3/TRBV12-4 . .
TGCAGTGCTTCTCCGGAGGTAGAAGCTTTCTTT CSASPEVEAFF TRBJ1-1 TRBV20-1 . .
TGTGCCAGCAGCCTACCGGGGGGGAACACCGGGGAGCTGTTTTTT CASSLPGGNTGELFF TRBJ2-2 TRBV7-8 . TRBD2
TGTGCCAGCAGCCCACTAGCGTCCGGCCAAGAGACCCAGTACTTC CASSPLASGQETQYF TRBJ2-5 TRBV6-1 . TRBD2
TGTGCCAGCATCCTGAGGTCAGGGGCCTATGGCTACACCTTC CASILRSGAYGYTF TRBJ1-2 TRBV2 few .
TGTGCCAGCAGTTATCCAAGGGCCACTCAGCCCCAGCATTTT CASSYPRATQPQHF TRBJ1-5 TRBV6-5 . .
TGTGCCAGTAGTATCAGGGGCGAAGAGACCCAGTACTTC CASSIRGEETQYF TRBJ2-5 TRBV19 once .
TGTGCCAGCAGTATACTCGACGGAGCCGCCTACGAGCAGTACTTC CASSILDGAAYEQYF TRBJ2-7 TRBV27 . .
TGCAGCGTTGGGGGGTTGACAGGGGGAAACACCGGGGAGCTGTTTTTT CSVGGLTGGNTGELFF TRBJ2-2 TRBV29-1 . TRBD1
TGTGCCAGCAGGTCCGGGGCCGGGGGCTATGGCTACACCTTC CASRSGAGGYGYTF TRBJ1-2 TRBV21-1 . .
TGCAGTGCTAGAGCTGAGGGGGAGCTGTTTTTT CSARAEGELFF TRBJ2-2 TRBV20-1 . .
TGTGCCAGCCGAAGACAGGCACCCACTGAAGCTTTCTTT CASRRQAPTEAFF TRBJ1-1 TRBV27 . .
TGTGCCAGCGGGCAGGGTGGCGGCTACACCTTC CASGQGGGYTF TRBJ1-2 TRBV2 . .
TGTGCCAGCAGGGGGACCGCCGTCGGTGGCTACACCTTC CASRGTAVGGYTF TRBJ1-2 TRBV27 few .
TGTGCCAGCAGCAACCTGACAGGAGTCTCTGGGGCCAACGTCCTGACTTTC CASSNLTGVSGANVLTF TRBJ2-6 TRBV21-1 . .
TGTGCCAGCAGTCAACAGAATCAATATCAGCCCCAGCATTTT CASSQQNQYQPQHF TRBJ1-5 TRBV2 . .
TGTGCCAGCAGGCTGACGGGACTGCCTTATGGCTACACCTTC CASRLTGLPYGYTF TRBJ1-2 TRBV6-2/TRBV6-3 . .
TGTGCCAGTCCGCGGGGACAGATGAACACCGGGGAGCTGTTTTTT CASPRGQMNTGELFF TRBJ2-2 TRBV7-9 . .